This T cell receptor (beta chain) was sequenced in a study of blood T cell repertoires in COVID-19. Overall study: Collection of acute and convalescent COVID-19 samples took place in the United States, Italy and Spain.

Looked up from germline, CDR1 is MDHEN and CDR2 is SYDVKM. V was clipped by 6 bases and J by 7 bases, with 7 bases between them. The length of the CDR3 is 11 residues. Only in-frame clones appear in the TCRdb table, and some are missing; sequencing was by immunoSEQ multiplex PCR. Of 65,000 to 70,000 clones in the sample, roughly 81% were seen once. Sequenced material: peripheral blood. J is TRBJ1-5 and V is TRBV28; D is unresolved. The receptor was isolated from a human donor in a cohort sampled during active COVID-19. CDR3 nucleotide sequence: TGTGCCAGCAGCCTGGAGCAGCCCCAGCATTTT. Amino acid sequence: CASSLEQPQHF.